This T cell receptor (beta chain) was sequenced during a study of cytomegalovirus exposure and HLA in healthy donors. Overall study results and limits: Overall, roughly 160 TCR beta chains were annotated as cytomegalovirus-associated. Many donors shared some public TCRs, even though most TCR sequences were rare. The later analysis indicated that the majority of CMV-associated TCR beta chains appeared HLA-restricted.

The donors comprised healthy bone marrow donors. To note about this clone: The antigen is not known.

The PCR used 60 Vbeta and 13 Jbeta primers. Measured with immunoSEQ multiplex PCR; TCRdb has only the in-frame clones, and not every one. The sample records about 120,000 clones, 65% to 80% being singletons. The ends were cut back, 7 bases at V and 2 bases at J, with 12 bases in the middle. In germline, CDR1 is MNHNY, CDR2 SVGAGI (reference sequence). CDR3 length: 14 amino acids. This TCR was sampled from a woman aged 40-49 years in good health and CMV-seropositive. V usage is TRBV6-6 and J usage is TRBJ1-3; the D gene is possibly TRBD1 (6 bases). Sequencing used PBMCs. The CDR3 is CASNNRDTGNTIYF. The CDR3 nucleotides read TGTGCCAGCAACAACCGGGACACTGGAAACACCATATATTTT.